This TCR beta chain was captured by sequencing in a study of human thymus T cells. Whole-study results and caveats: V and J gene usage appeared biased in thymic and blood repertoires. There were highly overlapping thymic repertoires among unrelated individuals, as related research reported.

The V end was cut by 1 base, the J end by 3 bases, with 10 bases between. This CDR3 spans 14 amino acids. CDR1 and CDR2 (germline): SGHRS, YFSETQ. As concerns this clone: The antigen is not known.

TCRdb keeps only in-frame clones here, not all; method: immunoSEQ multiplex PCR. The sample gives about 120,000 clones, 90% to 95% of which show up once; around 0.025% is in the top ten. Thymic material originated from resections removed in the course of corrective heart surgery. Healthy Finnish infants undergoing corrective surgery for congenital heart defects provided the donor material. The specimen sequenced was thymus tissue. The sequence was obtained from a boy younger than two with a congenital heart defect but otherwise immunologically healthy. The genes are TRBV5-1 and TRBJ1-2, with a weak D call TRBD1 (5 bases). CDR3: CASSLPGLYYGYTF. The CDR3 DNA follows: TGCGCCAGCAGCTTGCCAGGGCTCTACTATGGCTACACCTTC.